This T cell receptor beta chain was captured in a study of T cell repertoires in chronic hepatitis B (dated by TCRdb to between 2018 and 2020). The library was produced with the immunoSEQ multiplex PCR assay. TCRdb obtained this table from immuneACCESS and retained in-frame rearrangements with V and J assigned. These tables miss some clones; where compared with another copy, unresolved V genes account for less than half of the shortfall, and the remainder is unexplained. Across this sample there are about a thousand clones, with around 80% seen only once. Approximately 9% of the sample is taken by the ten largest. The CDR3, from cysteine to phenylalanine, totals 15 residues. Just CDR3 DNA is preserved here, 45 bases in frame from base 1. V is pared back by 3 bases and J by 4 bases, with 15 bases lying between the germline termini. From the germline V gene, CDR1 is SNHLY and CDR2 is FYNNEI. This clone was seen a single time. The clone's antigen remains unknown. Base qualities are not at hand, and no much larger clone is one base apart.

The clonotype originates from a human donor with chronic hepatitis B virus infection. The source material was total CD8+ T cells from PBMCs. The chain is made from TRBV2 and TRBJ1-2; no D gene can be assigned with confidence. The CDR3 reads CASSEVAGKSYGYTF. In nucleotide form, the sequence is TGTGCCAGCAGTGAGGTGGCAGGAAAGAGCTATGGCTACACCTTC.